The 9 T cell receptor beta chains reported below all come from one sample, sequenced in a study of monozygotic twins with inflammatory bowel disease. From its re-call of the 5' RACE reads, TCRdb lists each CDR3 protein once, without DNA. The listing records about 160,000 distinct CDR3 sequences. Sequencing was done on a sample of blood. The receptors here all came from a human donor with ulcerative colitis or Crohn's disease, or a healthy co-twin of an affected twin (not recorded which).

The genes are TRBV5-1 and TRBJ2-5; the D gene TCRdb calls, TRBD1, cannot be checked with no DNA. This CDR3 is built from 16 residues. Germline CDR1 is SGHRS and CDR2 is YFSETQ. Here the CDR3 reads CASSLDPGRVQETQYF.

J is TRBJ1-2 and V is TRBV18. The CDR3 spans 14 residues. Germline assignment: CDR1 KGHSH and CDR2 LQKENI. The CDR3 loop reads CASSPLGSYSGYTF.

V usage is TRBV19 and J usage is TRBJ2-1. The CDR3 runs 15 residues. CDR1 is LNHDA, CDR2 SQIVND, per germline (reference sequence). CDR3 in amino acids: CASSPTAVRYNEQFF.

This chain links TRBV2 with TRBJ1-4; with no DNA, the TCRdb D assignment of TRBD1 cannot be verified. The CDR3 has 14 residues. Germline V gene sequence: CDR1 SNHLY, CDR2 FYNNEI. CDR3 sequence: CASSVTGENEKLFF.

This chain links TRBV18 with TRBJ1-4. Germline V lookup: CDR1 KGHSH, CDR2 LQKENI. This CDR3 spans 15 amino acids. CDR3 protein: CASSPTGTANEKLFF.

The rearrangement uses TRBV7-2 and TRBJ2-1; TCRdb gives TRBD1 as the D gene, but with no DNA this cannot be confirmed. In germline, CDR1 is SGHTA, CDR2 FQGNSA. This CDR3 is 13 amino acids long. The CDR3 spells CASSSPGRNEQFF. The complete variable domain, with remaining parts taken from reference TRBV7-2 and TRBJ2-1, reads GAGVSQSPSNKVTEKGKDVELRCDPISGHTALYWYRQSLGQGLEFLIYFQGNSAPDKSGLPSDRFSAERTGGSVSTLTIQRTQQEDSAVYLCASSSPGRNEQFFGPGTRLTVL.

V is TRBV10-3 and J is TRBJ1-6; TCRdb indicates TRBD1, and absent DNA this call remains unverified. The CDR3 runs 13 residues. CDR1 and CDR2 from the germline V gene are ENHRY and SYGVKD. The CDR3 loop reads CAISGTGNSPLHF.

The chain links TRBV21-1 to TRBJ1-2; the D call of TRBD1 rests on TCRdb alone, since no DNA is present to check it. TRBV21-1 is an annotated pseudogene. CDR3 length: 16 amino acids. The CDR3 loop reads CASSNSPGRVVYGYTF.

The V and J genes are TRBV20-1 and TRBJ1-6. The CDR3 has 18 amino acids. CDR1 and CDR2 from the germline V gene are DFQATT and SNEGSKA (reference sequence). The CDR3 here is CSARDNSHTSSYNSPLHF.